This T cell receptor beta chain was identified in a study of T-cell memory formation after mild COVID-19. Background on the study: TCR clusters were mostly confined to one donor each.

Study results and caveats: The finding that pre-infection memory included some responding clones suggested that cross-reactive memory joined. Among CD4+ contracting clones, most were CM and EM, and CD8+ ones EMRA.

A remark on this clonotype: No antigen is known for it.

Barcoded TCR alpha and TCR beta cDNA libraries with UMIs came from 5'RACE using constant-segment primers. TCRdb re-called the 5' RACE reads through MiXCR, storing one row per CDR3 protein. Of roughly 250,000 distinct CDR3 sequences in the sample, approximately 15% were seen once. CDR3 length equals 19 residues. The V and J ends lost 0 bases and 7 bases, in that order; junction bases with no gene match: 13. Germline V gene data show CDR1 as ENHRY and CDR2 as SYGVKD. The sequence came from a man between 18 and 35 years old who had mild COVID-19 (a few samples of this study predate the infection). Cell type and time point are not known. Material: PBMCs or a T cell subset sorted from them (not recorded which). The V gene is TRBV10-3, the J gene TRBJ2-1; 12 positions agree with TRBD2. CDR3 nucleotide sequence: TGTGCCATCAGTGAGTCGGGTTCGACTAGCGGGGGCCGGATTAATGAGCAGTTCTTC. Protein: CAISESGSTSGGRINEQFF.